Each of the 14 T cell receptor beta chains below was sequenced from the same sample in a study of CD4 T cells in relation to SARS-CoV-2 and coronaviruses. TCRdb's copy holds only in-frame clones and misses some; the assay was immunoSEQ multiplex PCR. The sample shows 10,000 or so clones, about 87% of them seen only once. Sequencing input: naive CD4+ T cells from PBMCs. Specified subset: naive CD4+ T cells isolated by negative enrichment. All receptors derive from an adult with COVID-19.

V is TRBV9 and J is TRBJ2-2; TRBD2 might be the D (7 bases). V lost 3 bases, J lost 6 bases, and 15 bases lay in between. Germline V gene sequence: CDR1 SGDLS, CDR2 YYNGEE. The CDR3 runs 15 residues. The CDR3 DNA sequence: TGTGCCAGCAGCGACGACGGGGGGCCCCCCGGGGAGCTGTTTTTT. This codes for CASSDDGGPPGELFF.

The CDR3 bases are TGTGCCAGCCGAAGCGGCCCGGCGGGGGTAGCTTTCTTT. Its translation is CASRSGPAGVAFF. This chain joins TRBV19 and TRBJ1-1; the D gene is possibly TRBD1 (5 bases). CDR1 is LNHDA and CDR2 is SQIVND in the germline V gene (reference sequence). The CDR3 is 13 residues long. The V and J ends lost 9 bases and 10 bases respectively, with 21 bases between them.

The chain employs TRBV5-4 and TRBJ2-2; D gene ambiguous. CDR1 SGHNT and CDR2 YYREEE come from the germline V gene (reference sequence). This CDR3 region has 15 residues. Trimming stripped 4 bases from V and 2 bases from J, with 12 bases between. The CDR3 region is CASSRLRTNTGELFF. DNA of the CDR3: TGTGCCAGCAGCCGCTTACGCACAAACACCGGGGAGCTGTTTTTT.

The chain links TRBV28 to TRBJ2-7; TRBD2 matches at 9 bases. Germline V gene sequence: CDR1 MDHEN, CDR2 SYDVKM. J gave up 4 bases and V 5 bases, and 9 bases lay outside the gene matches. This CDR3 is built from 15 residues. CDR3 region: CASSPGGSGGYEQYF. The CDR3, as DNA: TGTGCCAGCAGTCCCGGTGGTAGCGGGGGTTACGAGCAGTACTTC.

The chain uses TRBV19 and TRBJ1-5, with 9 bases identical to TRBD1. The CDR3 spans 16 residues. Germline-derived CDR1 and CDR2 are LNHDA and SQIVND (reference sequence). V gave up 2 bases and J gave up 6 bases; unmatched junction bases: 8. In nucleotides, the CDR3 is TGTGCCAGTAGTATACCGGGACAGGGTTTTAGTCAGCCCCAGCATTTT. This gives the protein CASSIPGQGFSQPQHF.

The chain links TRBV3-1 (or the pseudogene TRBV3-2) to TRBJ2-5; 12 nucleotides agree with TRBD2. In germline, CDR1 is LGHDT, CDR2 YNNKEL (reference sequence). The CDR3 has 17 residues. The V gene end was trimmed by 0 bases and the J gene end by 2 bases; junction bases not matched to a gene: 4. CDR3 amino acids: CASSQELLAGGQETQYF. CDR3 bases: TGTGCCAGCAGCCAAGAACTGCTAGCGGGGGGGCAAGAGACCCAGTACTTC.

The chain combines TRBV19 with TRBJ1-2, with D unresolved. Trimming took off 8 bases at V and 4 bases at J, with 14 bases between the two ends. Per germline, CDR1 LNHDA and CDR2 SQIVND (reference sequence). CDR3 length: 13 amino acids. CDR3 DNA: TGTGCCAGTCGTACATTGGGCGGCTATGGCTACACCTTC. Its protein product is CASRTLGGYGYTF.

There are a few counts of this clone. The chain links TRBV11-3 to TRBJ1-6, with D unresolved. The germline V gene encodes CDR1 SGHNT and CDR2 YENEEA. The CDR3 spans 13 residues. V lost 0 bases to trimming and J lost 9 bases, with 6 bases between them. The CDR3 DNA sequence: TGTGCCAGCAGCTTAGATTCCCCTTCACCCCTCCACTTT. Amino acid sequence: CASSLDSPSPLHF.

The rearrangement uses TRBV7-3 and TRBJ1-6; perhaps TRBD1 as D (5 bases). The CDR3 contains 15 residues. The germline gives CDR1 SGHTA, CDR2 FQGTGA. V shed 2 bases and J shed 9 bases, with 14 bases lying between them. The CDR3 region is CASSLGVAGTSPLHF. The CDR3 DNA reads as TGTGCCAGCAGCTTAGGTGTCGCCGGGACTTCACCCCTCCACTTT.

V is TRBV9 and J is TRBJ1-1, with D unclear. Deletions cut 3 bases from V and 5 bases from J, with 11 bases between. Germline V CDR1 and CDR2: SGDLS, YYNGEE. The CDR3 runs 13 residues. The CDR3 protein is CASSDGAWTEAFF. The CDR3 coding sequence is TGTGCCAGCAGCGACGGAGCTTGGACTGAAGCTTTCTTT.

The chain links TRBV2 to TRBJ1-5; D not resolved. CDR1 SNHLY and CDR2 FYNNEI come from the germline V gene. The CDR3 runs 13 residues. Deletions cut 1 base from V and 0 bases from J, with 1 base between. As DNA, the CDR3 is TGTGCCAGCAGTGAAGGTAGCAATCAGCCCCAGCATTTT. Protein: CASSEGSNQPQHF.

The chain carries TRBV29-1 and TRBJ2-1; a weak D match, TRBD1 (6 bases). Germline CDR1 and CDR2: SQVTM and ANQGSEA. Trimming shortened V by 4 bases and J by 0 bases, and 13 bases separated the two germline ends. This CDR3 comprises 15 residues. The CDR3 here is CSVGGTPYSYNEQFF. The CDR3 bases are TGCAGCGTTGGTGGGACACCTTACTCCTACAATGAGCAGTTCTTC.

The chain joins TRBV5-1 to TRBJ2-3, with 8 positions matching TRBD2. Germline lookup yields CDR1 SGHRS and CDR2 YFSETQ. The CDR3 spans 16 residues. The V and J ends lost 0 bases and 2 bases, in that order; junction bases with no gene match: 5. The CDR3 reads CASSLDTSGATDTQYF. The CDR3, as DNA: TGCGCCAGCAGCTTGGATACTAGCGGAGCCACAGATACGCAGTATTTT.

The chain uses TRBV27 and TRBJ2-5, with D possibly TRBD1 on 6 matching bases. Germline CDR1 MNHEY, CDR2 SMNVEV (reference sequence). V lost 2 bases, J lost 1 base, and 11 bases lay in between. The CDR3 is 15 residues long. CDR3 DNA: TGTGCCAGCAGTTTAGCTGGACAGCTCCAAGAGACCCAGTACTTC. Protein product: CASSLAGQLQETQYF.